The clone carrying this T cell receptor beta chain was recorded many times. Its cognate antigen is unknown. The cohort's ophthalmopathy patients, a group with duration under 3 months, had a Clinical Activity Score of at least 3 and a NOSPECS grade of at least 4. Together with thyroid ultrasound, orbital computed tomography, serum thyroxine and TRAb, clinical symptoms were used for diagnoses. The data stem from a study of T cells in Graves' hyperthyroidism and ophthalmopathy. Study-wide results and limits: Also found in blood were most expanded thyroid clonotypes above 0.001. Ophthalmopathy, which appeared later, was predicted by the model a median about 6 months before onset.

Researchers amplified the TCR beta CDR3 regions from RNA transcripts. HTBI primers were the set used in a first-round RT-PCR of the TCR CDR3. TCRdb itself ran the multiplex PCR reads through MiXCR, one entry per CDR3 protein. The repertoire holds 300,000 or so distinct CDR3 sequences, over 15% seen once, with approximately 60% in the top ten. Trimming stripped 3 bases from V and 2 bases from J, with 7 bases between. Germline V gene lookup returns CDR1 SNHLY and CDR2 FYNNEI. The CDR3 sequence is 13 residues long. The sequencing sample was made of blood. V usage is TRBV2 and J usage is TRBJ1-1; D is undetermined. The sequence was collected from a woman aged 55-69 years with Graves' ophthalmopathy. The CDR3 sequence is CASSDQFNTEAFF. The CDR3 DNA sequence: TGTGCCAGCAGTGATCAGTTCAACACTGAAGCTTTCTTT.